This T cell receptor beta chain was captured by sequencing in a study of T cell repertoires and Cas9 in healthy adults. Study background: Characterization of SpCas9-reactive CD4 and CD8 T cells covered multi-effector potency, cytotoxicity and lineage.

Here immunoSEQ multiplex PCR was the method, and the copy in TCRdb shows in-frame clones only, minus some. This sample yields approximately 21,000 clones, of which 90% are seen a single time; roughly 0.7% belongs to the top ten. About this clone: The antigen remains undetermined.

The CDR3 length is 13 residues. Trimming took off 3 bases at V and 2 bases at J, with 6 bases between the two ends. From germline, CDR1 is SGHAT and CDR2 FQNNGV. Study-wide results and caveats: Reportedly, SpCas9-reactive effector T cell proliferation and function were mitigated by SpCas9-reactive Tregs in vitro.

This receptor was taken from a human donor in good health. The chain has TRBV11-2 and TRBJ2-3; weak D call: TRBD2 (5 bases). What was sequenced was CD4+ effector T cells (CD127+, CD25-, CD137-, CD154-) from PBMCs; culture status not recorded. The CDR3 spells CASSFGLTDTQYF. The DNA of the CDR3 is TGTGCCAGCAGCTTTGGACTCACAGATACGCAGTATTTT. The full variable domain, in which reference TRBV11-2 and TRBJ2-3 provide the parts outside the CDR3, is EAGVAQSPRYKIIEKRQSVAFWCNPISGHATLYWYQQILGQGPKLLIQFQNNGVVDDSQLPKDRFSAERLKGVDSTLKIQPAKLEDSAVYLCASSFGLTDTQYFGPGTRLTVL.